This T cell receptor (beta chain) was identified in a study of identical twins. TCRdb re-derived calls from the 5' RACE reads in MiXCR, one entry per CDR3 protein. The sample has under 900,000 distinct CDR3 sequences, 12% seen once; the top ten hold around 1.6%. Germline assignment: CDR1 MGHRA and CDR2 YSYEKL. V lost 4 bases and J lost 3; bases outside the gene matches: 11. This CDR3 region has 16 residues. These data also formed part of another study, on yellow fever vaccine responses in identical twins.

This rearrangement joins TRBV4-1 to TRBJ2-7, with TRBD2 matching 8 bases. This receptor was identified in a woman younger than 35 in good health. Material for sequencing was PBMCs. In DNA, the CDR3 is TGCGCCAGCAGCCGAACCGCAGCGGGAGCGCTCTACGAGCAGTACTTC. Translated: CASSRTAAGALYEQYF.